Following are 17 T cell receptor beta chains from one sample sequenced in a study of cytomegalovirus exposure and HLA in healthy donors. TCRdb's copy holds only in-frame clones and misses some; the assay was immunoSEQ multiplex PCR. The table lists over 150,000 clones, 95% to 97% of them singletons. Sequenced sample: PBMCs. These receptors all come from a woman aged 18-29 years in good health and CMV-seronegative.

CDR3 DNA: TGTGCCAGCAGCGGAGGTATCGGACGGACTGCCGGGACCATATATTTT. Protein product: CASSGGIGRTAGTIYF. This sequence joins TRBV9 and TRBJ1-3; D is undetermined. The germline V and J ends were trimmed by 3 bases and 10 bases, with 23 bases remaining between them. The CDR3 covers 16 residues. Germline V lookup: CDR1 SGDLS, CDR2 YYNGEE. Complete variable domain (other parts from reference TRBV9 and TRBJ1-3): DSGVTQTPKHLITATGQRVTLRCSPRSGDLSVYWYQQSLDQGLQFLIQYYNGEERAKGNILERFSAQQFPDLHSELNLSSLELGDSALYFCASSGGIGRTAGTIYFGEGSWLTVV.

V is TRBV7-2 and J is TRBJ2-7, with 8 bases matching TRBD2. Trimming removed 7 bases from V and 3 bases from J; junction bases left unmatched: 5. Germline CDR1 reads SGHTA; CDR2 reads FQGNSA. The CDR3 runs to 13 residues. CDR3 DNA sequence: TGTGCCAGCACGCGGGGGGCCGGCTACGAGCAGTACTTC. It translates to CASTRGAGYEQYF.

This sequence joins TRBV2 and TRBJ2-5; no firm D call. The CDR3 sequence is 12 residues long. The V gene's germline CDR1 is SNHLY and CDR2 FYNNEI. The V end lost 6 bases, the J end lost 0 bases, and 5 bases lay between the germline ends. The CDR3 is CASRSDQETQYF. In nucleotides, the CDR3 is TGTGCCAGCAGGTCAGACCAAGAGACCCAGTACTTC.

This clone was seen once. The CDR3 DNA reads TGTGCCAGCAGCTTATTGCTAGCTCAAACCACAGATACGCAGTATTTT. Translation: CASSLLLAQTTDTQYF. The V gene is TRBV11-2, the J gene TRBJ2-3; perhaps TRBD2 as D (5 bases). The CDR3 has 16 residues. CDR1 and CDR2 from the germline V gene are SGHAT and FQNNGV. The V end was cut by 2 bases, the J end by 2 bases, with 14 bases between.

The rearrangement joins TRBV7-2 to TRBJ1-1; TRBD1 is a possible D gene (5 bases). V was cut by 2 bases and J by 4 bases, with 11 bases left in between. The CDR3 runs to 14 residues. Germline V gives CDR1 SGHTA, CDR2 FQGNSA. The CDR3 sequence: CASSLKAGITEAFF. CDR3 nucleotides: TGTGCCAGCAGCTTAAAAGCAGGGATCACTGAAGCTTTCTTT.

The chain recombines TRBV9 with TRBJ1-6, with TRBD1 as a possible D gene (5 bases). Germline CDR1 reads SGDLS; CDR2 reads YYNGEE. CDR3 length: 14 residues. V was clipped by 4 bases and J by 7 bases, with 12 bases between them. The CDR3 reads CASSPDIRNSPLHF. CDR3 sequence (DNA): TGTGCCAGCAGCCCGGACATTCGGAATTCACCCCTCCACTTT.

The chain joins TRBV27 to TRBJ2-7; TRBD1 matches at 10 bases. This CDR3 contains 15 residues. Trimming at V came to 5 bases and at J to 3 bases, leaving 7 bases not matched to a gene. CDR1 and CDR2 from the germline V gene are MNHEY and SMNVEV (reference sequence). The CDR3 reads CASSKGDRGHYEQYF. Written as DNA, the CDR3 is TGTGCCAGCAGTAAAGGGGACAGGGGTCACTACGAGCAGTACTTC.

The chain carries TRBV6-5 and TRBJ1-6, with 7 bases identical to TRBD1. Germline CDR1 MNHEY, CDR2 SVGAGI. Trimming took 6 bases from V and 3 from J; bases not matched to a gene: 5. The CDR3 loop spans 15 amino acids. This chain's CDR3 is CASSPGQIYNSPLHF. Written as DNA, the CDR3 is TGTGCCAGCAGCCCGGGACAGATCTATAATTCACCCCTCCACTTT.

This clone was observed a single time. The CDR3 spells CASTERGHTDTQYF. CDR3 sequence (DNA): TGTGCCAGTACCGAGCGGGGGCACACAGATACGCAGTATTTT. This chain connects TRBV19 to TRBJ2-3; TRBD2 matches 8 bases. CDR1 is LNHDA and CDR2 is SQIVND in the germline V gene (reference sequence). CDR3 length: 14 residues. V shed 7 bases and J 2 bases; nucleotides not matched to a gene: 5.

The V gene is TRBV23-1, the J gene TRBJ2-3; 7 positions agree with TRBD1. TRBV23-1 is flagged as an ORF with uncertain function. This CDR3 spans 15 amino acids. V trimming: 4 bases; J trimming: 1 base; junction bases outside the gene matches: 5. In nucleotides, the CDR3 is TGCGCCAGCAGTCGGTGTCAGGGGGGCACAGATACGCAGTATTTT. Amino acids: CASSRCQGGTDTQYF.

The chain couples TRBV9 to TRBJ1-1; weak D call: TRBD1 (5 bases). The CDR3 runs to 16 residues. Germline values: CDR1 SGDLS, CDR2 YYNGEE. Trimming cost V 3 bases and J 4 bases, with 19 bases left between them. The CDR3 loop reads CASSEPLGGGSTEAFF. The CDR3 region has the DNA TGTGCCAGCAGCGAGCCCTTGGGGGGAGGATCCACTGAAGCTTTCTTT.

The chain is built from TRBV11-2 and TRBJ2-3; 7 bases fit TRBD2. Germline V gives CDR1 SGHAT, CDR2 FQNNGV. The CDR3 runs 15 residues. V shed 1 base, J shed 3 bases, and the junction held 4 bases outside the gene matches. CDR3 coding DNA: TGTGCCAGCAGCTTAGGCGGGGGTCCAACAGATACGCAGTATTTT. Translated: CASSLGGGPTDTQYF.

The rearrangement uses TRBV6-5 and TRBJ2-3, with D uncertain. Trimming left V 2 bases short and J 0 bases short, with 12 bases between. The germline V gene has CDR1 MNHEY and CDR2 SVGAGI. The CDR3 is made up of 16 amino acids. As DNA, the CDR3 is TGTGCCAGCAGTTACGGGCAGGCCACTAGCACAGATACGCAGTATTTT. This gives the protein CASSYGQATSTDTQYF.

CDR3 coding DNA: TGTGCCAGCAGTAACCAGGGGGGTGGATACAATGAGCAGTTCTTC. This codes for CASSNQGGGYNEQFF. The chain links TRBV6-1 to TRBJ2-1, with D perhaps TRBD1 (7 bases). V was shortened by 5 bases and J by 4 bases, with 15 bases between the two germline ends. The CDR3 has 15 residues. Germline V gives CDR1 MNHNS, CDR2 SASEGT.

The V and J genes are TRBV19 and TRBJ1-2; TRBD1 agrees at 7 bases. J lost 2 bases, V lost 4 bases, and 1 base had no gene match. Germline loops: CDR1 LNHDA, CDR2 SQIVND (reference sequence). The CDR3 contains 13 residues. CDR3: CASSTTGNYGYTF. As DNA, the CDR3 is TGTGCCAGTAGTACGACAGGGAACTATGGCTACACCTTC.

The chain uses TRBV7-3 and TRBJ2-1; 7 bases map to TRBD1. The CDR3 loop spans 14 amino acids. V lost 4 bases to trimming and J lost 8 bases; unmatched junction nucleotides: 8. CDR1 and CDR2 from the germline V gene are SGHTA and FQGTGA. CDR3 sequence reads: CASSSGTGVHEQFF. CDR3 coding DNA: TGTGCCAGCAGCTCAGGTACAGGGGTACATGAGCAGTTCTTC.

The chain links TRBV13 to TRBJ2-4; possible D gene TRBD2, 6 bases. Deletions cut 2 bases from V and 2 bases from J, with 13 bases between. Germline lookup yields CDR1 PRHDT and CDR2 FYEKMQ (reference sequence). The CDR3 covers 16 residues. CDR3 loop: CASSLLPRGSKNIQYF. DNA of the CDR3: TGTGCCAGCAGCTTACTCCCCCGGGGGTCCAAAAACATTCAGTACTTC.